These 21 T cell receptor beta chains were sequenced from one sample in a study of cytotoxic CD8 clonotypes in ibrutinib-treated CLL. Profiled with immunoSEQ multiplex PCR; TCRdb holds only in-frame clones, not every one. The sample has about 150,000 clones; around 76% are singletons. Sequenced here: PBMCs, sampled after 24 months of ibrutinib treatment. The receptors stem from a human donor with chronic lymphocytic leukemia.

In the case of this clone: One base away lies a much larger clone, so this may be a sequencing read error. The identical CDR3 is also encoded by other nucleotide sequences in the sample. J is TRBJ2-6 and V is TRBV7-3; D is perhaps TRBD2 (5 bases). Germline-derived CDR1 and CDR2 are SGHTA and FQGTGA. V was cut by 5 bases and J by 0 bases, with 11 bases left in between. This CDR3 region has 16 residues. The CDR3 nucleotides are TGTGCCAGCAGCCCCCACAGCGGCTCTGGGGCCAACGTCCTGACTTTC. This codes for CASSPHSGSGANVLTF.

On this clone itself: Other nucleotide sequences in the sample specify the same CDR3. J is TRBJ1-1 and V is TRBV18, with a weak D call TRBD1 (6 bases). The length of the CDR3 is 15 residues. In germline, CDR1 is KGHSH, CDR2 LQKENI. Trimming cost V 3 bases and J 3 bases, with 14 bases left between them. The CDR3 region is CASSPRRGADTEAFF. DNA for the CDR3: TGTGCCAGCTCACCCCGGCGGGGGGCGGACACTGAAGCTTTCTTT.

CDR3 sequence reads: CASSPNSGTVSTEAFF. CDR3 coding DNA: TGTGCCAGCTCACCTAATTCTGGGACAGTCTCCACTGAAGCTTTCTTT. V and J are TRBV18 and TRBJ1-1; 7 bases match TRBD1. The CDR3 extends over 16 amino acids. Trimming removed 3 bases from V and 4 bases from J; junction bases left unmatched: 11. CDR1 is KGHSH and CDR2 is LQKENI in the germline V gene.

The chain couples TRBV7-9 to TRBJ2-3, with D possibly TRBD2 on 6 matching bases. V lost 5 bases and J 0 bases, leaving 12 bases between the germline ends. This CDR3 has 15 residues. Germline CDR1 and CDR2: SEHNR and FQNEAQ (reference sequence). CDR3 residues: CASSPWGDSTDTQYF. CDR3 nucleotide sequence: TGTGCCAGCAGCCCATGGGGGGATAGCACAGATACGCAGTATTTT.

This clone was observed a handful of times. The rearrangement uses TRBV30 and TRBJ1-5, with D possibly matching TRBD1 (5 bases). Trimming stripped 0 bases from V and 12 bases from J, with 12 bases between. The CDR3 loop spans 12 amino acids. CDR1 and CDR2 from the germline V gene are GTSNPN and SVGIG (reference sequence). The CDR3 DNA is TGTGCCTGGAGTGTACTAGGAGGGGTCCAGCATTTT. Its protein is CAWSVLGGVQHF. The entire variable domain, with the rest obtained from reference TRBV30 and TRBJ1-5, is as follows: SQTIHQWPATLVQPVGSPLSLECTVEGTSNPNLYWYRQAAGRGLQLLFYSVGIGQISSEVPQNLSASRPQDRQFILSSKKLLLSDSGFYLCAWSVLGGVQHFGDGTRLSIL.

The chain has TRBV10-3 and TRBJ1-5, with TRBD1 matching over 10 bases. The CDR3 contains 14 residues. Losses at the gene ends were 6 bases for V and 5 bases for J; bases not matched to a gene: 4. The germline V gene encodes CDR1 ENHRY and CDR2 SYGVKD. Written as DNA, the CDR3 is TGTGCCATCAGCCAGGACAGGGGGGATCAGCCCCAGCATTTT. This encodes CAISQDRGDQPQHF.

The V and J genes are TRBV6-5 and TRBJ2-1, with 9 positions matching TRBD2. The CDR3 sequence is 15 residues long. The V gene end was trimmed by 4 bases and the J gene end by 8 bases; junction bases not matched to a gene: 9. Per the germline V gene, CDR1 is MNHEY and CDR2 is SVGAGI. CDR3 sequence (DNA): TGTGCCAGCAGTTCAGGCGCGGGGGGGCCGGATGAGCAGTTCTTC. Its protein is CASSSGAGGPDEQFF.

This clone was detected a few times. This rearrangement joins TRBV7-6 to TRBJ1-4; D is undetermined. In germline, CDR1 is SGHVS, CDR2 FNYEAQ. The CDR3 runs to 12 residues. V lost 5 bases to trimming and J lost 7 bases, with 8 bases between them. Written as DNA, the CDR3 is TGTGCCAGCAGCACGGACGGTGAAAAACTGTTTTTT. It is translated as CASSTDGEKLFF. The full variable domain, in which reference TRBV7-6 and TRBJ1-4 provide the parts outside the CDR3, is GAGVSQSPRYKVTKRGQDVALRCDPISGHVSLYWYRQALGQGPEFLTYFNYEAQQDKSGLPNDRFSAERPEGSISTLTIQRTEQRDSAMYRCASSTDGEKLFFGSGTQLSVL.

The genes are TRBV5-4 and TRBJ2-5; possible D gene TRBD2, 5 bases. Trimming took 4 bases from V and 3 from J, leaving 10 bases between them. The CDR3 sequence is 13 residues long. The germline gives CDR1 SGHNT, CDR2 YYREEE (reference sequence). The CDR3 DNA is TGTGCCAGCAGCCCCCCGGAGGAAGAGACCCAGTACTTC. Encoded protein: CASSPPEEETQYF.

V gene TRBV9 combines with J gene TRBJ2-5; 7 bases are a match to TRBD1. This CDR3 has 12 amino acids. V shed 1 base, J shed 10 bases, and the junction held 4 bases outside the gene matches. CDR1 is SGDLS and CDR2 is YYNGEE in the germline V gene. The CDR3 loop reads CASSVSGDSQYF. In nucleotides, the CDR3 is TGTGCCAGCAGCGTAAGTGGGGACAGCCAGTACTTC.

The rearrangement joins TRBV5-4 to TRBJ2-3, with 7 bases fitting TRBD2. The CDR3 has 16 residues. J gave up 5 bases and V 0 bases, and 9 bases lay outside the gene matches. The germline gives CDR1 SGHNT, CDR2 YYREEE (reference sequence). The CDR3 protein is CASSLGLAEGRDTQYF. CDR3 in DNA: TGTGCCAGCAGCTTGGGGCTAGCGGAGGGGAGAGATACGCAGTATTTT.

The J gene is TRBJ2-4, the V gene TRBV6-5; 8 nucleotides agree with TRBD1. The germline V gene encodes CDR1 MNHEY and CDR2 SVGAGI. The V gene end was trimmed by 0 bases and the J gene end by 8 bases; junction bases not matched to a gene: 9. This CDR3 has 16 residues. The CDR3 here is CASSYSGTGPSDIQYF. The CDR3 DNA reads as TGTGCCAGCAGTTACTCGGGGACAGGCCCCTCCGACATTCAGTACTTC.

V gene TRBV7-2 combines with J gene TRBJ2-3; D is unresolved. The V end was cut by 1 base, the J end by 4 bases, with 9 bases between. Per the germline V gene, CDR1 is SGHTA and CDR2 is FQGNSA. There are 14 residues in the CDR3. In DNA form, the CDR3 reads TGTGCCAGCAGCTTAGACCCAGCCTCAGATACGCAGTATTTT. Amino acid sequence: CASSLDPASDTQYF.

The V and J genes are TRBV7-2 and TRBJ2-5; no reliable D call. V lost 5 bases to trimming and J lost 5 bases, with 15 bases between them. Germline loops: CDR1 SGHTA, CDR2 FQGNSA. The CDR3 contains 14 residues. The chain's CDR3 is CASSPAWVWETQYF. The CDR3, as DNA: TGTGCCAGCAGCCCGGCGTGGGTGTGGGAGACCCAGTACTTC. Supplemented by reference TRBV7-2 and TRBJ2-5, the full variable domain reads GAGVSQSPSNKVTEKGKDVELRCDPISGHTALYWYRQSLGQGLEFLIYFQGNSAPDKSGLPSDRFSAERTGGSVSTLTIQRTQQEDSAVYLCASSPAWVWETQYFGPGTRLLVL.

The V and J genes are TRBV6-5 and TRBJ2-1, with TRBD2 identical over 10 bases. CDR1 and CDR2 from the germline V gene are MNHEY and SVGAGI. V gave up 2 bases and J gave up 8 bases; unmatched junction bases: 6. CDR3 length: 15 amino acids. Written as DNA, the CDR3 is TGTGCCAGCAGTTACGAGACTAGCGGGCTCTATGAGCAGTTCTTC. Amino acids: CASSYETSGLYEQFF.

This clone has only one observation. In DNA, the CDR3 is TGTGCCAGCAGTTCGGGCCAGTCGGACGTGGAGACCCAGTACTTC. Protein: CASSSGQSDVETQYF. The chain couples TRBV5-8 to TRBJ2-5; D ambiguous. This CDR3 is 15 amino acids long. CDR1 and CDR2 from the germline V gene are SGHTS and YDEGEE. The V end lost 5 bases, the J end lost 5 bases, and 19 bases lay between the germline ends.

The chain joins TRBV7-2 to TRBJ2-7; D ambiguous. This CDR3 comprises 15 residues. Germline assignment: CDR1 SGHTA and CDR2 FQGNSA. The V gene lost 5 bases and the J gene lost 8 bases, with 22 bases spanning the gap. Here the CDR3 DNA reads TGTGCCAGCAGCGCGGACCCCCAACGCACACGACAGCAGTACTTC. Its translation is CASSADPQRTRQQYF. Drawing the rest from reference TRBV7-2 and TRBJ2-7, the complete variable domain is GAGVSQSPSNKVTEKGKDVELRCDPISGHTALYWYRQSLGQGLEFLIYFQGNSAPDKSGLPSDRFSAERTGGSVSTLTIQRTQQEDSAVYLCASSADPQRTRQQYFGPGTRLTVT.

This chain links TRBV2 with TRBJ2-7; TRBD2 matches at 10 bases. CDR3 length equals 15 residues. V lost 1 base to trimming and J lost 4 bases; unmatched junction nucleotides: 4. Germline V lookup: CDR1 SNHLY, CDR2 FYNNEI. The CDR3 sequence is CASSEGLAGVYEQYF. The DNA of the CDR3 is TGTGCCAGCAGTGAAGGGCTAGCGGGAGTTTACGAGCAGTACTTC.

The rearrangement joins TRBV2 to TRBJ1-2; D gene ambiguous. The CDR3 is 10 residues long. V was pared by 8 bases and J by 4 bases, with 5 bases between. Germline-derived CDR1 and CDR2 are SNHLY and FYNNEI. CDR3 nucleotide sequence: TGTGCCAGCGGCCCCTATGGCTACACCTTC. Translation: CASGPYGYTF.

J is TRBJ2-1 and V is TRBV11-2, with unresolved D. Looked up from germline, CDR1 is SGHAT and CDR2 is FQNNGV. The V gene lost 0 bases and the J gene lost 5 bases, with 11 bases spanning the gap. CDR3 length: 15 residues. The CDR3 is CASSLEVGFHNEQFF. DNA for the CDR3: TGTGCCAGCAGCTTAGAGGTGGGCTTCCACAATGAGCAGTTCTTC. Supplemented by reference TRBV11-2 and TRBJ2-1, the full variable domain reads EAGVAQSPRYKIIEKRQSVAFWCNPISGHATLYWYQQILGQGPKLLIQFQNNGVVDDSQLPKDRFSAERLKGVDSTLKIQPAKLEDSAVYLCASSLEVGFHNEQFFGPGTRLTVL.

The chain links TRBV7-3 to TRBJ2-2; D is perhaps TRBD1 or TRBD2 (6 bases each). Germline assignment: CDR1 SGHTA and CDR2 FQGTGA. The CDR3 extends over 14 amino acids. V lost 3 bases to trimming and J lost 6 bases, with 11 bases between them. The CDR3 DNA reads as TGTGCCAGCAGCTTGGGGGCTAGCGCCGGGGAGCTGTTTTTT. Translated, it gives CASSLGASAGELFF.